This T cell receptor beta chain was recovered during a study of tumor and adjacent non-tumor tissue in lung cancer. Study-level information: Some 3.9 million productive TCRbeta reads were obtained per sample on average. Broader study findings: Normal lung showed higher cumulative top 100 clone frequency than tumor.

Three rounds of nested PCR, following a modified ARM-PCR protocol, produced the TCRbeta library. One entry per CDR3 protein, called by TCRdb with MiXCR from the multiplex PCR reads. Of around 70,000 distinct CDR3 sequences listed, 60% were seen once; the top ten hold roughly 21%. Turning to this clonotype: As yet, its antigen is unknown. The junction shows a germline mismatch at one end, possibly a read error.

No cell sorting was done before RNA was extracted from the tissue. Chemotherapy-naive patients with new lung cancer underwent thoracic surgery in China, August–November 2014. Sequenced sample: lung tumor tissue. The clonotype originates from a man aged 50 to 59 with non-small cell lung cancer.

CDR3 residues: CASSLGGNSYEEYF. CDR3 nucleotides: TGCGCCAGCAGCTTGGGCGGCAACTCCTACGAGGAGTACTTC. The chain combines TRBV5-1 with TRBJ2-7; no clear D. CDR1 is SGHRS and CDR2 is YFSETQ in the germline V gene. CDR3 size: 14 residues. The full variable domain, its missing parts supplied by reference TRBV5-1 and TRBJ2-7, is KAGVTQTPRYLIKTRGQQVTLSCSPISGHRSVSWYQQTPGQGLQFLFEYFSETQRNKGNFPGRFSGRQFSNSRSEMNVSTLELGDSALYLCASSLGGNSYEEYFGPGTRLTVT.